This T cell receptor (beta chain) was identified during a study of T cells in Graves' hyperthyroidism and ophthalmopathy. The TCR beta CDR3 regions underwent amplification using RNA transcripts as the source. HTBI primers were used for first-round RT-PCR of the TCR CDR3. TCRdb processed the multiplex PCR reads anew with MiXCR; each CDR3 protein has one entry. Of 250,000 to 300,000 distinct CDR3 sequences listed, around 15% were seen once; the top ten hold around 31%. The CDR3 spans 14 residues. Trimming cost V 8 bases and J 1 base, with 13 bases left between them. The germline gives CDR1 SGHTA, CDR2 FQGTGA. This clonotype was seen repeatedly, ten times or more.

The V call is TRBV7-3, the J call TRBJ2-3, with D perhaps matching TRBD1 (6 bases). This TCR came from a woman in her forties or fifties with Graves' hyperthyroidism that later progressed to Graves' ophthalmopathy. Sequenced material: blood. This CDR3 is CASGVAGGTDTQYF. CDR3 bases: TGTGCCAGCGGAGTGGCAGGGGGCACAGATACGCAGTATTTT.